This is a list of T cell receptor beta chains from one sample in a study of blood T cell repertoires in COVID-19. Assay: immunoSEQ multiplex PCR; the TCRdb copy retains only in-frame clones and omits some. The sample records approximately 160,000 clones, approximately 80% being singletons. The sample was peripheral blood. The receptors stem from a woman in her fifties or sixties with acute or convalescent COVID-19. Each CDR3 is given without its conserved first and last residue. Fields, in order: V gene, D gene, CDR3 protein. The D gene is left open where the match is weak.

V: TRBV18
D: TRBD1
CDR3: ASSPLDRGLTSYNSPLH

V: TRBV7-2
D: TRBD1
CDR3: ASSLRTGFYEQY

V: TRBV7-9
D: NA
CDR3: ASSAGASTNEKLF

V: TRBV19
D: TRBD2
CDR3: AAGGSGELF

V: TRBV19
D: TRBD1
CDR3: ASSIVQGYVIQY

V: TRBV7-9
D: TRBD2
CDR3: ASSSGTSGNNEQF

V: TRBV7-2
D: TRBD2
CDR3: ASSLVGTSGGADTQY

V: TRBV7-6
D: NA
CDR3: ASSLDRDYGYT

V: TRBV14
D: NA
CDR3: ASSQGGIPYGYT

V: TRBV28
D: TRBD1
CDR3: ASRTYKTGPYEQY

V: TRBV6-2/TRBV6-3
D: NA
CDR3: ASSRDGGRYEQY

V: TRBV19
D: TRBD1
CDR3: ASSTGGSVNYGYT

V: TRBV18
D: TRBD1
CDR3: ASRTGSTTNEKLF

V: TRBV28
D: NA
CDR3: ASSSHWGLAEGERSTDTQY

V: TRBV11-2
D: TRBD1
CDR3: ASSTRTGGSTEAF

V: TRBV7-2
D: NA
CDR3: ASSFEGRGLETQY

V: TRBV5-5
D: NA
CDR3: ASSLRGNTEAF

V: TRBV18
D: NA
CDR3: ASSRRQIKNTEAF

V: TRBV7-3
D: TRBD1
CDR3: ASSLRDRGIGSGANVLT

V: TRBV3-1/TRBV3-2
D: NA
CDR3: ASRPSDRENSPLH

V: TRBV5-4
D: NA
CDR3: ASSFYESSYEQY

V: TRBV7-9
D: TRBD1
CDR3: ASSLSRDRGEQY

V: TRBV5-5
D: TRBD1
CDR3: ASSSGQAVSYEQY

V: TRBV30
D: NA
CDR3: AWRLRRGAMNTEAF

V: TRBV24-1
D: NA
CDR3: ATIGNGAEAF

V: TRBV10-1
D: NA
CDR3: ASSEPGGSGELF

V: TRBV7-2
D: TRBD1
CDR3: ASSPQGNEQY

V: TRBV7-2
D: TRBD2
CDR3: ASSLVAPAGGPNQETQY

V: TRBV6-5
D: NA
CDR3: ASRKMTGPGSPLH

V: TRBV12-3/TRBV12-4
D: NA
CDR3: ASRQGSSYEQY

V: TRBV28
D: TRBD1
CDR3: ASSLGTGGHRGDGYT

V: TRBV28
D: NA
CDR3: ASSPNPGKRNGQDGYT

V: TRBV5-1
D: TRBD1
CDR3: ASSFPDREQKLF

V: TRBV6-2/TRBV6-3
D: TRBD1
CDR3: ASSPGQGPNYGYT

V: TRBV27
D: TRBD1
CDR3: ASSPDRLNYGYT

V: TRBV11-2
D: NA
CDR3: ASSPWQGGDHYEQY

V: TRBV4-2
D: TRBD1
CDR3: ASSQAPLRGTGGNYGYT

V: TRBV19
D: NA
CDR3: ASSIPSAGGYT

V: TRBV2
D: TRBD2
CDR3: ASTRLTSGGAEQF

V: TRBV19
D: NA
CDR3: ASRPRSSGANVLT

V: TRBV10-2
D: TRBD1
CDR3: ASTSGQGNEKLF